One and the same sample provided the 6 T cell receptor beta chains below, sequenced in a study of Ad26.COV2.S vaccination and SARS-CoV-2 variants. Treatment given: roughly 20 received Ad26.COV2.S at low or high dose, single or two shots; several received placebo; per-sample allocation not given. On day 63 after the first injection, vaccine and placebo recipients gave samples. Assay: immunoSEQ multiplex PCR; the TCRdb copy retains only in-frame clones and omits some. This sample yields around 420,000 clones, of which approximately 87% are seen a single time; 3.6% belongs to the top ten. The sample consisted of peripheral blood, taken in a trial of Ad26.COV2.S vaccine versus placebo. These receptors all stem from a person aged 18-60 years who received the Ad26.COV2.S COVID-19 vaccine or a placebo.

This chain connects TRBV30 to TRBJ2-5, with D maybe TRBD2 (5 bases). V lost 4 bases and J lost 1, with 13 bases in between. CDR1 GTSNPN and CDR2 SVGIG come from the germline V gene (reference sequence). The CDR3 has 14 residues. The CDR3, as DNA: TGTGCCTGGACCCGGGGTGTGGTCCAAGAGACCCAGTACTTC. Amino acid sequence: CAWTRGVVQETQYF.

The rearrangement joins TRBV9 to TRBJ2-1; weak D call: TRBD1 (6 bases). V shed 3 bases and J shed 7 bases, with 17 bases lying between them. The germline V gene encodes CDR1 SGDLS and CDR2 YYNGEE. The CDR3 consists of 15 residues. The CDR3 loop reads CASSAGTKPTNEQFF. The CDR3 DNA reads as TGTGCCAGCAGCGCCGGGACAAAACCGACTAATGAGCAGTTCTTC.

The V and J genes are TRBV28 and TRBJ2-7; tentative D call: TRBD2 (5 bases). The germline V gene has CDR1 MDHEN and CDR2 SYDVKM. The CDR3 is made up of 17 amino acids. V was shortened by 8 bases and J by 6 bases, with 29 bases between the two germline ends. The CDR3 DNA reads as TGTGCCAGCCTACCGCCCTGGCCGAGCAGGAGGTTTGCCGAGCAGTACTTC. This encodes CASLPPWPSRRFAEQYF.

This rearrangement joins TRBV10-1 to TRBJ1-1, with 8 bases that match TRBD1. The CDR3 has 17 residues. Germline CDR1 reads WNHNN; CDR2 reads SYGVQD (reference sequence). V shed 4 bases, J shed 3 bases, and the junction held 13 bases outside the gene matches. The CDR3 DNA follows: TGCGCCAGCAGTGCAGGGGGCGCTCCCGAGCTGGACACTGAAGCTTTCTTT. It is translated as CASSAGGAPELDTEAFF.

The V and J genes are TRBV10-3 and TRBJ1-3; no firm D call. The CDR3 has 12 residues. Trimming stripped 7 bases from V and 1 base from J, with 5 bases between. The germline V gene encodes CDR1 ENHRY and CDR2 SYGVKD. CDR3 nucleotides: TGTGCCATCACCGGGTCTGGAAACACCATATATTTT. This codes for CAITGSGNTIYF.

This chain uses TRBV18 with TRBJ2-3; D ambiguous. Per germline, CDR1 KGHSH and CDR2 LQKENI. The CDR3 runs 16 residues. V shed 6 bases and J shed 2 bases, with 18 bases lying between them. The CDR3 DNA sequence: TGTGCCAGCTCCCCTGGTTCGCGTCTACCCACAGATACGCAGTATTTT. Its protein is CASSPGSRLPTDTQYF.